What follows are 9 T cell receptor beta chains derived from one specimen sequenced in a study of technical replicates of blood from several donors. Profiled with immunoSEQ multiplex PCR; TCRdb holds only in-frame clones, not every one. The data contain more than 75,000 clones, roughly 93% of them singletons. The source material was T cells isolated from PBMCs. The receptors stem from a human donor in good health.

The chain uses TRBV7-6 and TRBJ1-3, with D unclear. CDR1 and CDR2 (germline): SGHVS, FNYEAQ. Trimming pared 3 bases from V and 3 bases from J, leaving 12 bases between. CDR3 length equals 15 residues. The CDR3 loop reads CASSFDPEYGNTIYF. CDR3 DNA sequence: TGTGCCAGCAGCTTTGACCCGGAGTATGGAAACACCATATATTTT.

The chain recombines TRBV27 with TRBJ1-5, with D perhaps TRBD1 (6 bases). Between the trimmed V and J ends, which lost 6 bases and 2 bases, there was a span of 11 bases. The germline CDR1 and CDR2 sequences are MNHEY and SMNVEV (reference sequence). The CDR3 contains 14 residues. CDR3 DNA sequence: TGTGCCAGCAGCTTACAGGGCGGCAATCAGCCCCAGCATTTT. Residues: CASSLQGGNQPQHF.

V gene TRBV28 combines with J gene TRBJ1-5, with 8 nucleotides matching TRBD1. CDR1 is MDHEN, CDR2 SYDVKM, per germline. CDR3 size: 17 residues. V was clipped by 6 bases and J by 0 bases; unmatched bases: 10. As DNA, the CDR3 is TGTGCCAGCAGAGGACAGGGTGTTTCTTTTAGCAATCAGCCCCAGCATTTT. Protein product: CASRGQGVSFSNQPQHF.

J is TRBJ2-7 and V is TRBV5-4; 9 bases agree with TRBD1. V shed 0 bases, J shed 1 base, and the junction held 2 bases outside the gene matches. The CDR3 runs to 15 residues. CDR1 and CDR2 from the germline V gene are SGHNT and YYREEE (reference sequence). The CDR3 protein is CASSLGTGVSYEQYF. The CDR3 region has the DNA TGTGCCAGCAGCTTGGGGACAGGGGTTTCCTACGAGCAGTACTTC.

V gene TRBV4-1 combines with J gene TRBJ1-1; a possible D gene is TRBD1 (6 bases). CDR3 length: 15 residues. The germline gives CDR1 MGHRA, CDR2 YSYEKL. V lost 4 bases and J lost 0, with 12 bases in between. Here the CDR3 reads CASSPGGGLNTEAFF. CDR3 DNA sequence: TGCGCCAGCAGCCCGGGGGGGGGCTTGAACACTGAAGCTTTCTTT.

The CDR3 loop reads CASSHRRGDTSSYEQYF. CDR3 bases: TGTGCCAGCAGCCACCGCCGGGGGGACACGAGCTCCTACGAGCAGTACTTC. V gene TRBV7-2 combines with J gene TRBJ2-7; D may be TRBD2 (7 bases). The germline V gene has CDR1 SGHTA and CDR2 FQGNSA. This CDR3 comprises 17 residues. The V end lost 5 bases, the J end lost 0 bases, and 20 bases lay between the germline ends.

This clone was seen just once. The V call is TRBV28, the J call TRBJ1-5; TRBD1 is a possible D gene (6 bases). V was pared by 2 bases and J by 1 base, with 18 bases between. The CDR3 consists of 18 residues. Germline CDR1 MDHEN, CDR2 SYDVKM. Here the CDR3 reads CASSLTLYTGLSNQPQHF. The CDR3, as DNA: TGTGCCAGCAGTTTAACCCTTTATACAGGGTTGAGCAATCAGCCCCAGCATTTT. The complete variable domain, with remaining parts taken from reference TRBV28 and TRBJ1-5, reads DVKVTQSSRYLVKRTGEKVFLECVQDMDHENMFWYRQDPGLGLRLIYFSYDVKMKEKGDIPEGYSVSREKKERFSLILESASTNQTSMYLCASSLTLYTGLSNQPQHFGDGTRLSIL.

The chain employs TRBV6-1 and TRBJ2-7, with D tentatively TRBD1 (6 bases). Between the trimmed V and J ends, which lost 1 base and 6 bases, there was a span of 16 bases. Germline loops: CDR1 MNHNS, CDR2 SASEGT. The CDR3 runs 15 residues. The CDR3 is CASSEDGTPTGEQYF. DNA of the CDR3: TGTGCCAGCAGTGAAGACGGGACACCTACGGGCGAGCAGTACTTC.

This chain connects TRBV6-1 to TRBJ1-5, with D possibly TRBD1 on 6 matching bases. Trimming removed 3 bases from V and 6 bases from J, with 24 bases in between. CDR1 is MNHNS, CDR2 SASEGT, per germline. This CDR3 is built from 18 residues. The CDR3 coding sequence is TGTGCCAGCAGTGAGGCAATATGGGGGCCCGGAGAAGGTCAGCCCCAGCATTTT. Its protein product is CASSEAIWGPGEGQPQHF.